The 30 T cell receptor beta chains given below trace back to one sample, sequenced in a study of tumor-infiltrating lymphocytes in primary liver carcinoma. Co-extracted RNA and DNA came from approximately 20-30 mg of unsorted bulk tissue. A constant-region primer served to make TCR beta cDNA from about 490 ng total RNA. Construction of TCR beta libraries relied on three successive nested multiplex PCR rounds employing slightly modified ARM-PCR. TRBV1-TRBV30 forward primers paired with a C-beta reverse primer drove the first two PCR rounds, ten to eleven cycles each. One entry per CDR3 protein results from TCRdb running MiXCR on the multiplex PCR reads. This sample has 60,000 to 90,000 distinct CDR3 sequences, with over 60% found just once. Material for sequencing was liver tumor tissue from sampling region 4. Subset indicated: tumor region T4, right-lateral pole. These receptors originate from a man in his forties or fifties with primary liver carcinoma and hepatitis B virus infection.

A word on this clonotype: Mismatch with germline at one junction end may stem from a read error. This chain links TRBV5-6 with TRBJ1-1; a possible D gene is TRBD1 (5 bases). Germline CDR1 reads SGHDT; CDR2 reads YYEEEE. This CDR3 is 14 amino acids long. CDR3 nucleotide sequence: TGTGCCAGCAGCCCTCTGTCAGGGAACATTGAAGCTTTCTTT. Its translation: CASSPLSGNIEAFF.

This clonotype was seen repeatedly, ten times or more. The CDR3: CASDRGLGGEQYF. The CDR3 DNA reads as TGTGCCTCAGACCGGGGTTTAGGTGGCGAGCAGTACTTC. The chain combines TRBV30 with TRBJ2-7, with D perhaps matching TRBD2 (5 bases). This CDR3 is built from 13 residues. With 7 bases removed from V and 6 bases from J, the gap between germline ends came to 19 bases. Germline V gene data show CDR1 as GTSNPN and CDR2 as SVGIG (reference sequence).

Only one count was recorded for this clonotype. Germline and junction disagree at one end, which may indicate a read error. The gene calls are TRBV29-1 and TRBJ2-5; 7 nucleotides match TRBD2. This CDR3 comprises 12 residues. Germline V lookup: CDR1 SQVTM, CDR2 ANQGSEA. The DNA of the CDR3 is TGCAGCGCCCTGGACTCCGGGGGGACCCAATACTTC. It codes for CSALDSGGTQYF.

This clonotype was counted many times. The rearrangement joins TRBV30 to TRBJ2-3, with a weak D call TRBD2 (6 bases). This CDR3 is 13 amino acids long. The germline V gene has CDR1 GTSNPN and CDR2 SVGIG (reference sequence). With 6 bases removed from V and 1 base from J, the gap between germline ends came to 11 bases. The CDR3 sequence is CACIPGGTDTQYF. The CDR3 nucleotides are TGTGCCTGTATACCGGGGGGCACAGATACGCAGTATTTT.

This clonotype is medium-sized by share. The chain couples TRBV11-2 to TRBJ2-7, with D possibly TRBD2 on 6 matching bases. V dropped 2 bases and J dropped 0 bases, with 11 bases sitting between them. Germline V gene lookup returns CDR1 SGHAT and CDR2 FQNNGV. The CDR3 loop spans 15 amino acids. The CDR3 spells CASSLFGGLSYEQYF. In nucleotides, the CDR3 is TGTGCCAGCAGCTTATTTGGAGGGCTCTCCTACGAGCAGTACTTC. The full variable domain, its missing parts supplied by reference TRBV11-2 and TRBJ2-7, is EAGVAQSPRYKIIEKRQSVAFWCNPISGHATLYWYQQILGQGPKLLIQFQNNGVVDDSQLPKDRFSAERLKGVDSTLKIQPAKLEDSAVYLCASSLFGGLSYEQYFGPGTRLTVT.

This clonotype showed up just a few times. The CDR3 does not close with the conserved phenylalanine or tryptophan, likely indicating a read error. This sequence joins TRBV14 and TRBJ2-5, with TRBD1 matching 9 bases. V lost 4 bases, J lost 3 bases, and 12 bases stayed unmatched. The CDR3 extends over 17 amino acids. Germline assignment: CDR1 SGHDN and CDR2 FVKESK. CDR3 sequence reads: CASSLADRGILEETQYL. CDR3 sequence (DNA): TGTGCCAGCAGCCTCGCCGACAGGGGGATACTCGAAGAGACCCAGTACCTC.

Concerning this clonotype: This may stem from a read error, because a much larger clone lies one nucleotide away. The CDR3 spells CVWSASGIFPEQYF. The CDR3 DNA reads as TGTGTCTGGAGTGCTAGCGGGATCTTTCCCGAGCAGTACTTC. This chain joins TRBV30 and TRBJ2-7; the match to TRBD2 covers 9 bases. CDR3 size: 14 residues. Looked up from germline, CDR1 is GTSNPN and CDR2 is SVGIG (reference sequence).

For this clonotype: A much larger clone differs by one base, so this may be a read error. CDR3 coding DNA: TGTGCCAGCAGCCGAGCGTCAAGCGCAGATACGCAGTATTTT. This translates into CASSRASSADTQYF. This chain connects TRBV2 to TRBJ2-3; D remains unclear. The CDR3 totals 14 residues. Looked up from germline, CDR1 is SNHLY and CDR2 is FYNNEI. The V gene lost 6 bases and the J gene lost 4 bases, with 14 bases spanning the gap.

This clonotype has a count of ten or more. The chain employs TRBV7-9 and TRBJ2-3, with TRBD1 as a possible D gene (5 bases). Germline V CDR1 and CDR2: SEHNR, FQNEAQ (reference sequence). The CDR3 totals 17 residues. Between the trimmed V and J ends, which lost 5 bases and 5 bases, there was a span of 23 bases. The CDR3, as DNA: TGTGCCAGCAGCACCACAGTCCGAGACAGTTCCATAGATACGCAGTATTTT. Translating it yields CASSTTVRDSSIDTQYF.

This clonotype was recorded many times. This chain links TRBV5-1 with TRBJ2-6; possibly TRBD1 for D (5 bases). The V and J ends lost 0 bases and 0 bases respectively, with 10 bases between them. There are 17 residues in the CDR3. CDR1 is SGHRS and CDR2 is YFSETQ in the germline V gene. Here the CDR3 reads CASSLAPQGSGANVLTF. CDR3 in DNA: TGCGCCAGCAGCTTGGCTCCCCAGGGCTCTGGGGCCAACGTCCTGACTTTC.

Many counts were recorded for this clonotype. The gene calls are TRBV6-5 and TRBJ1-2; 9 nucleotides match TRBD1. Per germline, CDR1 MNHEY and CDR2 SVGAGI. The trim removed 7 bases at V and 4 bases at J, leaving 4 bases unmatched. The CDR3 runs to 13 residues. CDR3 DNA sequence: TGTGCCAGCACTTCGACAGGGGGCTATGGCTACACCTTC. This codes for CASTSTGGYGYTF.

This clonotype appeared a single time. The V call is TRBV11-2, the J call TRBJ2-3, with 8 bases aligning to TRBD2. The germline V gene has CDR1 SGHAT and CDR2 FQNNGV. Trimming at V came to 8 bases and at J to 6 bases, leaving 10 bases not matched to a gene. The CDR3 covers 14 residues. The CDR3 bases are TGTGCCAGCCCCGTGACTAGCGCTGGGGATACGCAGTATTTT. Protein: CASPVTSAGDTQYF.

This chain uses TRBV6-5 with TRBJ2-3; D unclear. Per the germline V gene, CDR1 is MNHEY and CDR2 is SVGAGI. The CDR3 sequence is 8 residues long. Trimming stripped 8 bases from V and 14 bases from J, with 8 bases between. The chain's CDR3 is CASVARYF. The CDR3 DNA reads TGTGCCAGCGTCGCGCGGTATTTT.

This clonotype was counted only a few times. The chain recombines TRBV2 with TRBJ1-5; 9 bases are shared with TRBD1. The V segment lost 6 bases and the J segment 0 bases; nucleotides outside the gene matches: 3. The CDR3 runs 15 residues. Per germline, CDR1 SNHLY and CDR2 FYNNEI. The CDR3 is CASRRTGDSNQPQHF. The CDR3 region has the DNA TGTGCCAGCAGAAGGACAGGGGATAGCAATCAGCCCCAGCATTTT.

About this clonotype: One end of the junction is discordant with germline, which a read error may explain. The chain employs TRBV11-2 and TRBJ2-2; 7 bases match TRBD2. The germline CDR1 and CDR2 sequences are SGHAT and FQNNGV. There are 16 residues in the CDR3. The CDR3 is CASSLVGRAGTGELFF. The CDR3 DNA is TGTGCCAGCAGCTTAGTGGGGCGAGCGGGAACCGGGGAGTTGTTTTTT.

At least ten counts were recorded for this clonotype. The chain combines TRBV28 with TRBJ2-7, with D possibly TRBD2 on 5 matching bases. V was shortened by 5 bases and J by 2 bases, with 16 bases between the two germline ends. The CDR3 covers 15 residues. From germline, CDR1 is MDHEN and CDR2 SYDVKM. The CDR3: CASSPPLRRTYEQYF. The CDR3 DNA follows: TGTGCCAGCAGTCCGCCCCTCCGGAGGACCTACGAGCAGTACTTC.

This clonotype was recorded at least ten times. The J gene is TRBJ1-5, the V gene TRBV16, with D possibly matching TRBD1 (6 bases). The germline V and J ends were trimmed by 3 bases and 0 bases, with 12 bases remaining between them. The CDR3 totals 16 residues. Germline V gene sequence: CDR1 KGHSY, CDR2 FQNENV. The CDR3 reads CASSHLGTFSNQPQHF. CDR3 bases: TGTGCCAGCAGCCATCTCGGGACATTTAGCAATCAGCCCCAGCATTTT.

On this clonotype: This sequence may be a read error, since a much larger clone differs from it by one base. The V call is TRBV19, the J call TRBJ2-3; D possibly corresponds to TRBD1 (5 bases). V was cut by 8 bases and J by 6 bases, with 12 bases left in between. Germline V gives CDR1 LNHDA, CDR2 SQIVND (reference sequence). There are 12 residues in the CDR3. The CDR3, as DNA: TGTGCCAGTCGACAGTCCTGGGATACGCAGTATTTT. Translation gives CASRQSWDTQYF. The complete variable domain, with remaining parts taken from reference TRBV19 and TRBJ2-3, reads DGGITQSPKYLFRKEGQNVTLSCEQNLNHDAMYWYRQDPGQGLRLIYYSQIVNDFQKGDIAEGYSVSREKKESFPLTVTSAQKNPTAFYLCASRQSWDTQYFGPGTRLTVL.

Details on this clonotype: A single base separates this from a much larger clone, so it may be a read error. In DNA form, the CDR3 reads TGTACCAGCAGTTACGTTGGCAGCCAAGAGACCCAGTACTTC. Translating it yields CTSSYVGSQETQYF. The chain recombines TRBV6-5 with TRBJ2-5; D remains unclear. The V gene's germline CDR1 is MNHEY and CDR2 SVGAGI. The CDR3 extends over 14 amino acids.

This clonotype was recorded many times. Written as DNA, the CDR3 is TGTGCCAGCAGTAAAGACAAGCGTTATGGCTACACCTTC. Translation gives CASSKDKRYGYTF. This sequence joins TRBV6-5 and TRBJ1-2; no reliable D call. The CDR3 covers 13 residues. CDR1 is MNHEY and CDR2 is SVGAGI in the germline V gene. Trimming left V 5 bases short and J 5 bases short, with 12 bases between.

This sequence joins TRBV11-2 and TRBJ2-1; possibly TRBD2 for D (6 bases). Trimming cost V 2 bases and J 8 bases, with 19 bases left between them. Germline CDR1 SGHAT, CDR2 FQNNGV. The CDR3 covers 16 residues. CDR3 in amino acids: CASSLRPSGWIYEQFF. The CDR3 DNA reads TGTGCCAGCAGCTTACGCCCCAGCGGGTGGATCTATGAGCAGTTCTTC.

Remarks on this clonotype: Possible read error: a much larger clone is one base away. The chain couples TRBV7-9 to TRBJ1-3; maybe TRBD1 (6 bases). CDR1 and CDR2 from the germline V gene are SEHNR and FQNEAQ (reference sequence). This CDR3 has 16 amino acids. The CDR3 bases are TGTGCCAGCAGATTAGGGCAGGGGATCTCTGGAAACACCATATATTTT. This gives the protein CASRLGQGISGNTIYF.

This clonotype was found many times. The chain couples TRBV5-4 to TRBJ2-6; D not certain. CDR3 length equals 16 residues. Trimming took 4 bases from V and 2 from J, leaving 13 bases between them. In germline, CDR1 is SGHNT, CDR2 YYREEE (reference sequence). The CDR3 here is CASSPILAAGANVLTF. The CDR3 DNA reads TGTGCCAGCAGCCCGATTTTAGCTGCTGGGGCCAACGTCCTGACTTTC.

In regard to this clonotype: The missing conserved phenylalanine or tryptophan at the end of this CDR3 makes a read error likely. The genes are TRBV11-1 and TRBJ2-7; no clear D gene. The length of the CDR3 is 15 residues. The V gene's germline CDR1 is SGHAT and CDR2 FQDESV (reference sequence). Trimming took 2 bases from V and 1 from J, leaving 12 bases between them. The CDR3 protein is CASSLQSSVSYEQYL. DNA of the CDR3: TGTGCCAGCAGCTTACAATCAAGTGTATCCTACGAGCAGTACTTA.

This clonotype has only a few counts. This chain links TRBV7-2 with TRBJ1-4; possible D gene TRBD1, 6 bases. The V end was cut by 3 bases, the J end by 5 bases, with 16 bases between. The CDR3 loop spans 16 amino acids. Germline V lookup: CDR1 SGHTA, CDR2 FQGNSA. The CDR3 DNA sequence: TGTGCCAGCAGCTTGGAACTCACAGGGAGGAATGAAAAACTGTTTTTT. Translating gives CASSLELTGRNEKLFF. Together with reference TRBV7-2 and TRBJ1-4, the CDR3 gives the full variable domain: GAGVSQSPSNKVTEKGKDVELRCDPISGHTALYWYRQSLGQGLEFLIYFQGNSAPDKSGLPSDRFSAERTGGSVSTLTIQRTQQEDSAVYLCASSLELTGRNEKLFFGSGTQLSVL.

Concerning this clonotype itself: The junction does not match germline at one end; this may be a read error. The chain employs TRBV11-2 and TRBJ2-5; D possibly corresponds to TRBD2 (6 bases). CDR1 is SGHAT, CDR2 FQNNGV, per germline. This CDR3 has 15 amino acids. The CDR3 here is CTSSDQSGAGETQYF. For the CDR3, the DNA is TGTACCAGCAGCGACCAGTCAGGAGCGGGAGAGACCCAGTACTTC. The variable domain in full, completed from reference TRBV11-2 and TRBJ2-5, reads EAGVAQSPRYKIIEKRQSVAFWCNPISGHATLYWYQQILGQGPKLLIQFQNNGVVDDSQLPKDRFSAERLKGVDSTLKIQPAKLEDSAVYLCTSSDQSGAGETQYFGPGTRLLVL.

A remark on this clonotype: No conserved phenylalanine or tryptophan is present at the end of the CDR3, so a read error is the likely explanation. The rearrangement uses TRBV13 and TRBJ1-1, with no clear D. The germline V gene has CDR1 PRHDT and CDR2 FYEKMQ (reference sequence). The CDR3 extends over 14 amino acids. Trimming cost V 9 bases and J 5 bases, with 19 bases left between them. The CDR3 DNA reads TGTGCCAGTAGCCCCCGGGATGGTGGGACTGAAGCTTTCCTT. Translated: CASSPRDGGTEAFL.

The rearrangement links TRBV6-6 to TRBJ1-6; D is unresolved. Trimming stripped 2 bases from V and 7 bases from J, with 15 bases between. The CDR3 length is 16 residues. Per germline, CDR1 MNHNY and CDR2 SVGAGI (reference sequence). The CDR3 nucleotides are TGTGCCAGCAGTTACGACTCCTGGGGAAGCAATTCACCCCTCCACTTT. It yields the protein CASSYDSWGSNSPLHF.

Of note for this clonotype: With a much larger clone just one base away, this may be a read error. J is TRBJ1-6 and V is TRBV7-9; no clear D. This CDR3 has 12 residues. Germline V CDR1 and CDR2: SEHNR, FQNEAQ (reference sequence). The CDR3 region is CANSLAHSPLHF. CDR3 nucleotide sequence: TGTGCCAACAGCTTAGCCCATTCACCCCTCCACTTT.

The sample holds one count of this clonotype. The genes are TRBV28 and TRBJ1-4, with 7 bases lining up with TRBD1. The germline V gene has CDR1 MDHEN and CDR2 SYDVKM. The CDR3 consists of 14 residues. V was clipped by 6 bases and J by 7 bases; unmatched bases: 8. As DNA, the CDR3 is TGTGCCAGCAGACGGGACAGCCGAAGTGAAAAACTGTTTTTT. Translation: CASRRDSRSEKLFF.